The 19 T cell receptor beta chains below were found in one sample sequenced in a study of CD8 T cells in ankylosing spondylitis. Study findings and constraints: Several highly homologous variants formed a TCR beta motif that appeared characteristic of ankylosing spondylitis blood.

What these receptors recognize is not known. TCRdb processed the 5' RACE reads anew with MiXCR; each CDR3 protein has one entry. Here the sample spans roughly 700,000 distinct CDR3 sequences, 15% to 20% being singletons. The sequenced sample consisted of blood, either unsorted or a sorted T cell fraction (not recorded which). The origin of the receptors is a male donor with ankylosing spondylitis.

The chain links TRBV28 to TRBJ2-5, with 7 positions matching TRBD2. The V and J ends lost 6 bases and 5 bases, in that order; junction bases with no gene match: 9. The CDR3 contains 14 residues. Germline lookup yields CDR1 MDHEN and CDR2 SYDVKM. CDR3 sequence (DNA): TGTGCCAGCAGGAAAAGCGGGAAAGGCGAGACCCAGTACTTC. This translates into CASRKSGKGETQYF.

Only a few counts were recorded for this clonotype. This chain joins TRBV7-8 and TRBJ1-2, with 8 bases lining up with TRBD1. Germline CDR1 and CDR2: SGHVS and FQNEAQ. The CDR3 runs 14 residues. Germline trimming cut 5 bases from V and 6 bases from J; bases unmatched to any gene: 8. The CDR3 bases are TGTGCCAGCAGCCAAGGACAGGGAGAGGATGGCTACACCTTC. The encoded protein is CASSQGQGEDGYTF.

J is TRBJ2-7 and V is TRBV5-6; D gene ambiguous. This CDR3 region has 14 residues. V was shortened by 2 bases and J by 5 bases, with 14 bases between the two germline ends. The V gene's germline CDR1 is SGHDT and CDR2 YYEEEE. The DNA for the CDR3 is TGTGCCAGCAGCTTAGTCCAGGAGAAGGACGAGCAGTACTTC. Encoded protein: CASSLVQEKDEQYF.

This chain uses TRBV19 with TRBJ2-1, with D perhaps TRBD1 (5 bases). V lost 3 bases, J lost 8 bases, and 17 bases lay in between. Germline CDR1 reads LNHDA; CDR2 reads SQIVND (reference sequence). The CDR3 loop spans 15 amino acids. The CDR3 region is CASSIMASAGHEQFF. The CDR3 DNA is TGTGCCAGTAGTATCATGGCCTCAGCAGGGCATGAGCAGTTCTTC.

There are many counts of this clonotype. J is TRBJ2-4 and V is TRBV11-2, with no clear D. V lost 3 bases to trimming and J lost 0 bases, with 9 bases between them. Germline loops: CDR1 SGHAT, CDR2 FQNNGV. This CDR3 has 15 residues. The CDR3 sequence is CASSFSGVAKNIQYF. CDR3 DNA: TGTGCCAGCAGCTTTTCGGGTGTAGCCAAAAACATTCAGTACTTC.

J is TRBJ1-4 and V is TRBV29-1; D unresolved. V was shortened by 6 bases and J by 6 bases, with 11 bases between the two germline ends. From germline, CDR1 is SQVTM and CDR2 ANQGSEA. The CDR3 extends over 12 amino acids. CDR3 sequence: CSVRSGDEKLFF. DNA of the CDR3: TGCAGCGTGAGGTCGGGAGATGAAAAACTGTTTTTT.

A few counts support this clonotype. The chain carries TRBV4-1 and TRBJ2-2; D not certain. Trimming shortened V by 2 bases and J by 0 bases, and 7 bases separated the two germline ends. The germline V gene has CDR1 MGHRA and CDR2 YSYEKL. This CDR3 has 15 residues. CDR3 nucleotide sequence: TGCGCCAGCAGCCAATACGGGCCGAACACCGGGGAGCTGTTTTTT. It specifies CASSQYGPNTGELFF.

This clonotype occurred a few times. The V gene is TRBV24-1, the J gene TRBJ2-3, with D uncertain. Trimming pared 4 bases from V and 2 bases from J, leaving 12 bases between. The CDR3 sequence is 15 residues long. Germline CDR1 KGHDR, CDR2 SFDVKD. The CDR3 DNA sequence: TGTGCCACCAGTGACCTCCAAGGATCCACAGATACGCAGTATTTT. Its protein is CATSDLQGSTDTQYF.

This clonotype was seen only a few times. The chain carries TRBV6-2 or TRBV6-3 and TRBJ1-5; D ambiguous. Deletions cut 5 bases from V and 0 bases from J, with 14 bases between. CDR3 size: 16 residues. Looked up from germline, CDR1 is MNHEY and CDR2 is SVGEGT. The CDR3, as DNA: TGTGCCAGCAGTACAACAAGGAAGAATAGCAATCAGCCCCAGCATTTT. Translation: CASSTTRKNSNQPQHF.

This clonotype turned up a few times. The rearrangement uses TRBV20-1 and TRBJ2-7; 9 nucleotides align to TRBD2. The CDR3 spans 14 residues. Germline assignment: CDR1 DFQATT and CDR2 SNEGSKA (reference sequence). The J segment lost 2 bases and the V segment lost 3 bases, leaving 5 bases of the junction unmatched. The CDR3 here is CSASLAGNPYEQYF. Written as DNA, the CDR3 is TGCAGTGCTAGCCTAGCGGGAAACCCCTACGAGCAGTACTTC.

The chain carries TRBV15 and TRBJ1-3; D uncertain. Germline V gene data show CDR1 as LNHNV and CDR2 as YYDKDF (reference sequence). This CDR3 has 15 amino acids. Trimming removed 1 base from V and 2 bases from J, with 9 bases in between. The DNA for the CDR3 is TGTGCCACCAGCAGAGGACTGATGGCTGGAAACACCATATATTTT. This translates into CATSRGLMAGNTIYF.

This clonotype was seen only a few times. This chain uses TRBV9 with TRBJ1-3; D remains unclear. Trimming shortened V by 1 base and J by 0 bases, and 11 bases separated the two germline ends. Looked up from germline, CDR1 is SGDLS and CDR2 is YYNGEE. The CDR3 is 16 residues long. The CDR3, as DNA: TGTGCCAGCAGCGTACAGTCCTCGCCCTCTGGAAACACCATATATTTT. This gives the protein CASSVQSSPSGNTIYF. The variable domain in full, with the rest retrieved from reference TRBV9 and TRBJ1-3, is DSGVTQTPKHLITATGQRVTLRCSPRSGDLSVYWYQQSLDQGLQFLIQYYNGEERAKGNILERFSAQQFPDLHSELNLSSLELGDSALYFCASSVQSSPSGNTIYFGEGSWLTVV.

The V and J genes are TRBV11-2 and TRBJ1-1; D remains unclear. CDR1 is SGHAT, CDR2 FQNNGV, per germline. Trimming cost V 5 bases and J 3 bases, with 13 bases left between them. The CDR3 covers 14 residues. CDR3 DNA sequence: TGTGCCAGCAGCGTCGTCGGTGGACACACTGAAGCTTTCTTT. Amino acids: CASSVVGGHTEAFF.

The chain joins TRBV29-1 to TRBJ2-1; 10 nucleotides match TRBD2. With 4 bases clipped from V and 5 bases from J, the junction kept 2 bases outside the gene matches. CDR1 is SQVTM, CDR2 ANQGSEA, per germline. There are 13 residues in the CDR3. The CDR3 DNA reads TGCAGCGTTGGGACTAGCGGAAACAATGAGCAGTTCTTC. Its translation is CSVGTSGNNEQFF.

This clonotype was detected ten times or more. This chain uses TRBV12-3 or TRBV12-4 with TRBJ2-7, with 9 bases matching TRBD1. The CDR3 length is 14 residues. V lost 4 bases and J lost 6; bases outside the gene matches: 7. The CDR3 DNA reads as TGTGCCAGCAGTTCGGGGACAGGGTGGAGCGAGCAGTACTTC. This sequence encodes CASSSGTGWSEQYF.

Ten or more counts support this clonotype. The CDR3 sequence: CASSPSVGLSYNEQFF. The CDR3 DNA is TGCGCCAGCAGTCCGTCGGTTGGCCTTTCCTACAATGAGCAGTTCTTC. The gene calls are TRBV4-3 and TRBJ2-1; D gene ambiguous. This CDR3 has 16 amino acids. Germline loops: CDR1 LGHNA, CDR2 YSLEER. V lost 6 bases, J lost 1 base, and 16 bases lay in between.

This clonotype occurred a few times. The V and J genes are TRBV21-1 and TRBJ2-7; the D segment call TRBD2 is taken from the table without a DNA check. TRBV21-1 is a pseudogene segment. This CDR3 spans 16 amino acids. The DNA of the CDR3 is TGTGCCAGCAGCAAACAGACTAGCGGGAGGGAATACGAGCAGTACTTC. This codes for CASSKQTSGREYEQYF.

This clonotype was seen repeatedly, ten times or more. DNA for the CDR3: TGTGCCAGCAGCCCAGGGGCAGGGAACACTGAAGCTTTCTTT. Protein: CASSPGAGNTEAFF. The chain employs TRBV27 and TRBJ1-1, with D possibly being TRBD1 (6 bases). CDR3 size: 14 residues. Germline CDR1 reads MNHEY; CDR2 reads SMNVEV (reference sequence). The V end lost 6 bases, the J end lost 1 base, and 12 bases lay between the germline ends.

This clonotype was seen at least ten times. The CDR3: CASSPGPRGSTEAFF. The CDR3 coding sequence is TGCGCCAGCAGCCCGGGACCCAGGGGTAGCACTGAAGCTTTCTTT. This sequence joins TRBV5-1 and TRBJ1-1, with D perhaps TRBD1 (6 bases). The germline gives CDR1 SGHRS, CDR2 YFSETQ. V dropped 4 bases and J dropped 4 bases, with 17 bases sitting between them. This CDR3 has 15 residues.